The present TCR beta chain was sequenced within a study of blood T cell repertoires in COVID-19 (dated by TCRdb to the early 2020s). Regarding the study in general: Samples from collaborators originated in the United States, Italy and Spain and spanned both the acute and convalescent phases of COVID-19. The repertoires were released in a freely available public database intended as a resource for research on the immune response to SARS-CoV-2. Where available, HLA class I and class II types were taken from metadata supplied by the sample provider and were not determined by assay-based typing. Deeply sampled blood TCRbeta repertoires from subjects exposed to, actively infected with, or recovered from COVID-19 were included in the dataset. Nearly every sample came with metadata listing a de-identified subject ID, COVID-19 status, age in years and sex. Samples came from the ongoing ImmuneRACE study (first 160 participants) plus 1,254 subjects from 6 global collaborators. The prospective study material was composed of cDNA or gDNA derived from T cells, B-cell-depleted T cells, or PBMCs.

TCRbeta CDR3 regions were amplified from genomic DNA by means of the immunoSEQ Assay, a bias-controlled multiplex PCR. In the authors' own workflow: The number of nucleated cells in each sample was estimated by amplification of reference gene primers within the assay. To quantify the absolute abundance of each unique TCRbeta CDR3 rearrangement, sequence reads were collapsed and filtered. For each sample, productive Simpson clonality was calculated as the square root of Simpson's diversity index over productive rearrangements. Sourced from immuneACCESS, this table was stored by TCRdb with only in-frame sequences that have V and J called. A share of the clones is absent; for the studies checked, an unresolved V gene accounts for under half, and the remainder has no known explanation. The V and J calls and clone size were taken over from that table, and D and trimming were inferred from the DNA. This sample holds hundreds of thousands of clones; approximately 80% were observed only once. The ten largest clones add up to 6% to 7.5% of the sample.

Findings and caveats that apply to the study as a whole: The amount of clinical and demographic metadata varied by source and participant and was provided uncurated.

Participants in the prospective study were enrolled through a virtual design, were aged roughly 18 to 90 years, and lived in approximately 24 United States geographic areas. To assign participants to cohorts, the prospective study relied on clinical history that participants themselves reported in a screening survey and a study questionnaire. In the prospective study, mobile phlebotomists collected whole blood, serum and a nasopharyngeal or oropharyngeal swab from each participant. Prospective study participants could optionally give additional blood draws and questionnaires over an approximately 2-month period. Before DNA extraction, blood samples from the prospective study were shipped at room temperature or frozen. This clone was detected a few times. Its antigen specificity is not known. Qualities for individual bases were not recorded, and no much larger clone is one base off. In the germline V gene (reference sequence), CDR1 corresponds to WNHNN and CDR2 to SYGVQD. V is clipped by 1 base and J by 0 bases, and the sequence between their germline boundaries is 3 bases long. There are 13 amino acids in the CDR3, from cysteine to phenylalanine inclusive. Here the CDR3 DNA is all that survives: 39 bases in frame from base 1.

The receptor chain draws on TRBV10-1 and TRBJ1-2; a confident D gene designation cannot be given. The sequence was obtained from a woman in her 40s with acute COVID-19. Sample: PBMCs or T cells enriched from blood (not recorded which). The CDR3 has the sequence CASSEFTNYGYTF. The DNA is TGCGCCAGCAGTGAGTTTACTAACTATGGCTACACCTTC.